This T cell receptor (beta chain) stems from a study of beta chain features in type 1 diabetes. The sample holds many counts of this clone. The entirety of the isolated RNA underwent reverse transcription, so expressed TCRB transcripts were sequenced. Some clones are missing from TCRdb's copy, which holds only in-frame ones; the method was immunoSEQ multiplex PCR. The sample contains around 150,000 clones, about 7% of which appear only once. V trimming: 3 bases; J trimming: 0 bases; junction bases outside the gene matches: 3. Germline CDR1 reads SEHNR; CDR2 reads FQNEAQ (reference sequence). CDR3 length equals 15 residues.

The sequence came from a woman aged 25 to 39 in good health. Sequences were obtained from central memory CD4+ T cells from blood. This sequence joins TRBV7-9 and TRBJ2-3; 7 bases line up with TRBD2. The CDR3 DNA sequence: TGTGCCAGCAGCTTCCGTAGCGGGAGCACAGATACGCAGTATTTT. Translation gives CASSFRSGSTDTQYF.